The entry that follows covers one T cell receptor beta chain sequence. Its antigen is unknown. This specimen belongs to a study of CD8 T cells in Susac syndrome. Random hexamers primed reverse transcription of about 0.5 to 1 ug RNA. Amplification of TCR beta CDR3 was carried out by immunoSEQ multiplex PCR, which covered 54 Vbeta and 13 Jbeta segments. TCRdb re-called the immunoSEQ multiplex PCR reads with MiXCR, one entry per CDR3 protein. The sample contains approximately 100,000 distinct CDR3 sequences, less than 95% of which appear only once. Trimming took 1 base from V and 5 from J; bases not matched to a gene: 5. This CDR3 comprises 15 residues. Per germline, CDR1 LGHNA and CDR2 YSLEER. TCR beta sequences were obtained from blood CD8+ and CD4+ T cells. Points from the study as a whole: The study conceded that relatively few individuals underwent its TCR sequencing and HLA analysis.

The sequenced sample consisted of CD8+ T cells from PBMCs. V and J are TRBV4-3 and TRBJ2-1; the match to TRBD2 covers 7 bases. This TCR derives from a human donor in good health. CDR3 region: CASSQVASGNNEQFF. The CDR3 nucleotides are TGCGCCAGCAGCCAAGTGGCTAGCGGAAACAATGAGCAGTTCTTC.